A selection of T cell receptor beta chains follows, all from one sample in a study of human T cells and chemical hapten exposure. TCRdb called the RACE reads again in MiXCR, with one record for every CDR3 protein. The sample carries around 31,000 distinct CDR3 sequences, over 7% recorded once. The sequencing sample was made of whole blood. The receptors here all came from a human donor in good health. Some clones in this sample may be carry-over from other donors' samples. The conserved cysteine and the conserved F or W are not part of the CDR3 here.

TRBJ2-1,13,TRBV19,ASSITQHGINEQF
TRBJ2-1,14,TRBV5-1,ASSLEGQVFSHEQF
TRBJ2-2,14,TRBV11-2,ASSANWGTSGGELF
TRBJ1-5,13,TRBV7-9,ASSPPGDSNQPQH
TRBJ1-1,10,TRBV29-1,SGGNMNTEAF
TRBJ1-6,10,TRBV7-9,ASSLEGPPLH
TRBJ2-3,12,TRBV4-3,ASSQDLRGDTQY
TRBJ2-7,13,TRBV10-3,AISSLQGAAYEQY
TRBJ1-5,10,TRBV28,ASSLRNQPQH
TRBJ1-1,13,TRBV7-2,ASSLARGLNTEAF
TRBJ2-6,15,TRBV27,ASSWGQGASGANVLT
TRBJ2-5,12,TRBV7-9,ASSPQGGIGTQY
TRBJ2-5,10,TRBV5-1,ASRTGQETQY
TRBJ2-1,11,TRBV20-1,SARPGRGNEQF